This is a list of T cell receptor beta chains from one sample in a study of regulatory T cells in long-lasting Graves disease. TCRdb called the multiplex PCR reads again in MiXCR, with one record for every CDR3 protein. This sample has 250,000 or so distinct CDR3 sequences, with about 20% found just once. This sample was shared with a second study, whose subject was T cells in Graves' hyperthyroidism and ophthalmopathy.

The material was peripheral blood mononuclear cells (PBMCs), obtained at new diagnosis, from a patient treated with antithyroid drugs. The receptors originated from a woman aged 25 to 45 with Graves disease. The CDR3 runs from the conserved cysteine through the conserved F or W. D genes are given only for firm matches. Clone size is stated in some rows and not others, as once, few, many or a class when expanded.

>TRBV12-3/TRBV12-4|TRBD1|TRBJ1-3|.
TGTGCCAGCAGTTCTCCCCGGGACAGCATATACTCTGGAAACACCATATATTTT
CASSSPRDSIYSGNTIYF
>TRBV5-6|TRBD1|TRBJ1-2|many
TGTGCCAGCAGCAAAGGGACAGGGAGGTATGGCTACACCTTC
CASSKGTGRYGYTF
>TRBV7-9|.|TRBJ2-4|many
TGTGCCAGCAGCCCCGCGGACTTC
CASSPADF
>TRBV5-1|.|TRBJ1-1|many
TGCGCCAGCAGCCTAACACCCGGGAACACTGAAGCTTTCTTT
CASSLTPGNTEAFF
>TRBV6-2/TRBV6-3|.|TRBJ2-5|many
TGTGCCAGCAGTTCCTTAGATACAGGGATGGCCCAGTACTTC
CASSSLDTGMAQYF
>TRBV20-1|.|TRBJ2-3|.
TGCAGTGCTATAGAGGGGGGCGCGGATACGCAGTATTTT
CSAIEGGADTQYF
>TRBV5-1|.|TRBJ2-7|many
TGCGCCAGCAGCATACAGGGTTTGGACGAGCAGTACTTC
CASSIQGLDEQYF
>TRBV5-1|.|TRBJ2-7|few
TGCGCCAGCAGCTTGGAGTGGGGCGGCTCCTACGAGCAGTACTTC
CASSLEWGGSYEQYF
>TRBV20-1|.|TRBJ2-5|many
TGCAGTGCTAGCAGCTTGGGAGATGACCAAGAGACCCAGTACTTC
CSASSLGDDQETQYF
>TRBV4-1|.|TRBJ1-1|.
TGCGTCAGTAGCCAAGTTAGGGGCTTTGCTGAAGCTTTCTTT
CVSSQVRGFAEAFF
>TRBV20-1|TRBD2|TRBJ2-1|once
TGCAGTGCTAGCACTAGCGGGGGGCTGAATAATGAGCAGTTCTTC
CSASTSGGLNNEQFF
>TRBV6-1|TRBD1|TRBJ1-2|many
TGTGCCAGCAGGAGACAGGGGGCGGATGGCTACACCTTC
CASRRQGADGYTF
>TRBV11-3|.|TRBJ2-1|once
TGTGCCAGCAGCTGGGGGGGCGGCAATGAGCAGTTCTTC
CASSWGGGNEQFF
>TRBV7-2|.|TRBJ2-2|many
TGTGCCAGCAGCAACGGAGTCCGAGGGTTTTCGGGGGAGCTGTTTTTT
CASSNGVRGFSGELFF
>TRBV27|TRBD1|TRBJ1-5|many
TGTGCCAGCAAGGGACAGGGGGTAAATAGCAATCAGCCCCAGCATTTT
CASKGQGVNSNQPQHF
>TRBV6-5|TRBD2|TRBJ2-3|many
TGTGCCAGCAGTTCCAGGACTAGCGGGAGCACAGATACGCAGTATTTT
CASSSRTSGSTDTQYF
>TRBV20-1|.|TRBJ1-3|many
TGCAGTGCTAGAGCGGCCGGGGCTACTCTCGGAAACACCATATATTTT
CSARAAGATLGNTIYF
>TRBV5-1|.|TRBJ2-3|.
TGCGCCAGCAGCTTGGGGGCCTCCACCTCCCAAGATACGCAGTATTTT
CASSLGASTSQDTQYF
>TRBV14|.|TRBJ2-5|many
TGTGCCAGCAGCCAAGATTCGGCCAGACAAGAGACCCAGTACTTC
CASSQDSARQETQYF
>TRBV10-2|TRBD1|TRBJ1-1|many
TGCGCCACAGGACAGGGGGCTGAAGCTTTCTTT
CATGQGAEAFF
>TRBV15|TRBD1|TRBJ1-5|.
TGTGCCACCAGCGGGGGCCAGGGACAGGGACTCAATCAGCCCCAGCATTTT
CATSGGQGQGLNQPQHF
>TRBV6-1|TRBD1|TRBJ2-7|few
TGTGCCAGCCAAGTGGACAGGGTTGTGAAGGAGCAGTACTTC
CASQVDRVVKEQYF
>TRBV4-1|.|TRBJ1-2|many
TGCGCCAGCAGCTACGGACAGATGGATTATGGCTACACCTTC
CASSYGQMDYGYTF
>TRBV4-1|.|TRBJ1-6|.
TGCGCCAGCAGGGTGTACGCGGGGGGGCCCGCACCCCTCCACTTT
CASRVYAGGPAPLHF
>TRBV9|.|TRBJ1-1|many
TGTGCCAGCAGCGTAGGGGGAATGAACACTGAAGCTTTCTTT
CASSVGGMNTEAFF
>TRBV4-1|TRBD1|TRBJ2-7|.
TGCGCCAGCAGCCAAGAGGGGTCGGGACAGGGGGGATACGAGCAGTACTTC
CASSQEGSGQGGYEQYF
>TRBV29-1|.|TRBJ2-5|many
.
CSVEFGSGYQETQYF
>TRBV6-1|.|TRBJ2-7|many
TGTGCCAGCACCCGGACGGCCACCTACGAGCAGTACTTC
CASTRTATYEQYF
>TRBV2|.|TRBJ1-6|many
TGTGCCAGTCTTCTCAGGGGTATTAATTCACCCCTCCACTTT
CASLLRGINSPLHF
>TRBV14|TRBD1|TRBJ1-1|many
TGTGCCAGCAGCCAAATACAGGGGAGGGGGACTGAAGCTTTCTTT
CASSQIQGRGTEAFF
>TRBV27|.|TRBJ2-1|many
TGTGCCAGCGGGGGAGGCTACAATGAGCAGTTCTTC
CASGGGYNEQFF
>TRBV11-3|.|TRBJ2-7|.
TGTGCCAGCAGCTTAGGGTTGGGGGCAAACTACGAGCAGTACTTC
CASSLGLGANYEQYF
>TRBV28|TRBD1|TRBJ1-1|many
TGTGCCAGCAGAGGACAGGTGGGCACTGAAGCTTTCTTT
CASRGQVGTEAFF
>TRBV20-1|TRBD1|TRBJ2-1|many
TGCAGTGCTAGAGTCCCAGGGGGCCGCGGTTCCTACAATGAGCAGTTCTTC
CSARVPGGRGSYNEQFF
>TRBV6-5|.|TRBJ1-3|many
TGTGCCAGCAGTTACTCGGCTCTCGGAAACACCATATATTTT
CASSYSALGNTIYF
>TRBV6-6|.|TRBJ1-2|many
TGTGCCAGCAGTTACTCGAGCTTCTATGGCTACACCTTC
CASSYSSFYGYTF
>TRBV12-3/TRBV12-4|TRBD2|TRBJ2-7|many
TGTGCCAGCAGTTCTCGGACTAGCGGACCCTACGAGCAGTACTTC
CASSSRTSGPYEQYF
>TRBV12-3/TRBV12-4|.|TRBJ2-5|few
TGTGCCAGCAGGGGGCTGGAGGGGATCGCAGAGACCCAGTACTTC
CASRGLEGIAETQYF
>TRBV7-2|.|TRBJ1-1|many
TGTGCCAGCAGCTTAGGTCTTGGGGCTGGGATCACTGAAGCTTTCTTT
CASSLGLGAGITEAFF
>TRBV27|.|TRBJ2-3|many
TGTGCCAGCAGTTTATCGACCCGAGGGGGAGATACGCAGTATTTT
CASSLSTRGGDTQYF
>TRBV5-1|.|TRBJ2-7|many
TGCGCCAGCAGCTTGTGGACGGACGTTAGCGAGCAGTACTTC
CASSLWTDVSEQYF
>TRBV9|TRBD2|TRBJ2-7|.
TGTGCCAGCAGCGTAGAAGCGGGGTTCACCTACGAGCAGTACTTC
CASSVEAGFTYEQYF
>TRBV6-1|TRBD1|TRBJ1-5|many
TGTGCCAGCAGTCAGTGGGACAGGGATCAGCCCCAGCATTTT
CASSQWDRDQPQHF
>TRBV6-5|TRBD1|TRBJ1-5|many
TGTGCCAGCAGTTACTCGGCCGGGACAGGGAGCAATCAGCCCCAGCATTTT
CASSYSAGTGSNQPQHF